Sequencing of this T cell receptor (beta chain) was carried out in a study of blood T cell repertoires in COVID-19. Background on the study: From the United States, Italy and Spain came samples of acute and convalescent COVID-19. PBMCs, B-cell-depleted T cells, or T cells provided the cDNA or gDNA that made up the material.

The V and J ends lost 2 bases and 8 bases respectively, with 16 bases between them. Germline values: CDR1 SGHDT, CDR2 YYEEEE. The CDR3 consists of 15 residues. Original data processing: Amplified reference gene primers provided the basis for estimating nucleated cell counts. Profiled with immunoSEQ multiplex PCR; TCRdb holds only in-frame clones, not every one. Clone size and V and J calls were adopted from that table, with D and trimming inferred from the DNA. The sample has tens of thousands of clones; around 88% are singletons. Sequenced material: peripheral blood. This TCR came from a human donor with active COVID-19. The donor label of this sample is uncertain. The J gene is TRBJ1-4, the V gene TRBV5-6; D is uncertain. The CDR3, as DNA: TGTGCCAGCAGCTTCTCTGGAGGCGGAGGAGAAAAACTGTTTTTT. Protein sequence: CASSFSGGGGEKLFF.